Each of the 10 T cell receptor beta chains below was sequenced from the same sample in a study of tumor and adjacent non-tumor tissue in lung cancer. No cell sorting was done before RNA was extracted from the tissue. More than 3 cm separated this lung sample from the edge of the tumor. The library came from three nested PCR rounds adapted from ARM-PCR protocols. MiXCR was run by TCRdb on the multiplex PCR reads, yielding one entry per CDR3 protein. This table holds around 76,000 distinct CDR3 sequences, more than 65% found once. Specimen: distant non-tumor lung tissue. These receptors were taken from a man aged 65-85 years with non-small cell lung cancer.

Comment on this clonotype: A much larger clone sits a single nucleotide away, making a read error possible. This chain uses TRBV28 with TRBJ2-3; perhaps TRBD1 as D (6 bases). There are 13 residues in the CDR3. Trimming cost V 6 bases and J 2 bases, with 9 bases left between them. Per the germline V gene, CDR1 is MDHEN and CDR2 is SYDVKM. The CDR3 reads CASRGHITDTQYF. The CDR3, as DNA: TGTGCCAGCAGGGGACATATCACAGATACGCAGTATTTT.

Notes on this clonotype: Because it lacks the conserved phenylalanine or tryptophan at the end, this CDR3 is likely a read error. This chain joins TRBV12-3 or TRBV12-4 and TRBJ2-7; possible D gene TRBD2, 5 bases. The CDR3 loop spans 14 amino acids. Trimming pared 5 bases from V and 4 bases from J, leaving 15 bases between. The CDR3 loop reads CASSLSGSQYEQYY. The CDR3 DNA reads as TGTGCCAGCAGTCTATCTGGGAGTCAGTACGAGCAGTACTAC.

About this clonotype itself: Possible read error: a much larger clone is one base away. V and J are TRBV12-3 or TRBV12-4 and TRBJ1-5, with D uncertain. The CDR3 runs to 14 residues. V was cut by 3 bases and J by 5 bases, with 11 bases left in between. The CDR3 spells CASSFRIEYQPQHF. CDR3 nucleotide sequence: TGTGCCAGCAGTTTTCGTATCGAGTATCAGCCCCAGCATTTT.

The J gene is TRBJ2-7, the V gene TRBV10-3; D perhaps matches TRBD1 (5 bases). Germline V CDR1 and CDR2: ENHRY, SYGVKD. V gave up 10 bases and J gave up 2 bases, with 18 bases separating them. The CDR3 covers 14 residues. In nucleotides, the CDR3 is TGTGCCACGAGTGGTGCAGGGAACCCCTACGAGCAGTACTTC. It codes for CATSGAGNPYEQYF.

Comment on this clonotype: The junction differs from germline at one of its ends, possibly a read error. The J gene is TRBJ1-6, the V gene TRBV5-1; 11 nucleotides agree with TRBD1. Germline V lookup: CDR1 SGHRS, CDR2 YFSETQ. The CDR3 totals 17 residues. The CDR3 region has the DNA TGCGCCAGCAGCTTGATCGGACAGGGGGCTTCCAAGTCACGCCTCCACTTT. Translated, it gives CASSLIGQGASKSRLHF.

As regards this clonotype: The CDR3 ends on some other residue instead of the conserved phenylalanine or tryptophan, so this is likely a read error. The gene calls are TRBV6-5 and TRBJ2-5, with 8 bases matching TRBD1. This CDR3 spans 17 amino acids. Germline V CDR1 and CDR2: MNHEY, SVGAGI. The junction had 12 bases not matched to a gene; V was cut back by 4 bases and J by 2 bases. CDR3 loop: CASSSAWTGFPQETQYL. The CDR3 DNA sequence: TGTGCCAGCAGTTCCGCCTGGACAGGGTTCCCACAAGAGACCCAGTACCTC.

This clonotype showed up many times. This chain uses TRBV7-8 with TRBJ2-2; no clear D gene. In germline, CDR1 is SGHVS, CDR2 FQNEAQ. Trimming shortened V by 11 bases and J by 4 bases, and 11 bases separated the two germline ends. The CDR3 totals 12 residues. The chain's CDR3 is CAVNVGTGELFF. CDR3 DNA: TGTGCCGTAAATGTGGGCACCGGGGAGCTGTTTTTT.

In the case of this clonotype: A much bigger clone sits one base away, suggesting this may be a read error. The chain uses TRBV28 and TRBJ2-7; D gene ambiguous. With 5 bases removed from V and 6 bases from J, the gap between germline ends came to 11 bases. Germline V gene lookup returns CDR1 MDHEN and CDR2 SYDVKM. The CDR3 totals 12 residues. Here the CDR3 DNA reads TGTGCCAGCAGTATACCCCCAGGCGAGCAGTACTTC. Amino acid sequence: CASSIPPGEQYF.

This chain connects TRBV5-6 to TRBJ1-5, with D perhaps matching TRBD1 (5 bases). The CDR3 length is 14 residues. Per germline, CDR1 SGHDT and CDR2 YYEEEE. The germline V and J ends were trimmed by 0 bases and 12 bases, with 16 bases remaining between them. The DNA of the CDR3 is TGTGCCAGCAGCTTGGGGGACTTCGATAAGAACCAGCATTTT. Its translation is CASSLGDFDKNQHF. Filled out from reference TRBV5-6 and TRBJ1-5, the complete variable domain reads DAGVTQSPTHLIKTRGQQVTLRCSPKSGHDTVSWYQQALGQGPQFIFQYYEEEERQRGNFPDRFSGHQFPNYSSELNVNALLLGDSALYLCASSLGDFDKNQHFGDGTRLSIL.

For this clonotype: A read error may produce the germline difference seen at one junction end. The chain couples TRBV9 to TRBJ2-1, with D tentatively TRBD2 (6 bases). This CDR3 region has 13 residues. Germline V CDR1 and CDR2: SGDLS, YYNGEE. CDR3 in amino acids: CARSVGGYNEQFF. CDR3 sequence (DNA): TGTGCCAGAAGCGTAGGAGGGTATAATGAGCAGTTCTTC.